This T cell receptor (beta chain) was sequenced during a study of Ad26.COV2.S vaccination and SARS-CoV-2 variants. Study in general: Donor joined the COV1001 Ad26.COV2.S trial arm. Broader study findings: Similar non-spike TCR breadth was seen in vaccine and placebo recipients. Analytic work on TCR breadth and depth might have understated the full extent of total T cell responses.

A remark on this clone: What it recognizes is unknown.

The CDR3 has 14 residues. V was clipped by 8 bases and J by 6 bases; unmatched bases: 11. CDR1 WNHNN and CDR2 SYGVQD come from the germline V gene (reference sequence). Measured with immunoSEQ multiplex PCR; TCRdb has only the in-frame clones, and not every one. The sample contains 410,000 or so clones, around 93% of which appear only once. Documented treatment: 15 to 20 received Ad26.COV2.S at low or high dose, single or two shots; several received placebo; per-sample allocation not given. Vaccine and placebo recipients were sampled on day 63 after the first injection. The chain couples TRBV10-1 to TRBJ2-7; 9 nucleotides align to TRBD1. The sequence came from a person between 18 and 65 years old who received the Ad26.COV2.S COVID-19 vaccine or a placebo. The sample consisted of peripheral blood, taken in a trial of Ad26.COV2.S vaccine versus placebo. This CDR3 reads CASSKRDRASEQYF. The CDR3 nucleotides read TGCGCCAGCTCAAAACGGGACAGGGCTAGCGAGCAGTACTTC.